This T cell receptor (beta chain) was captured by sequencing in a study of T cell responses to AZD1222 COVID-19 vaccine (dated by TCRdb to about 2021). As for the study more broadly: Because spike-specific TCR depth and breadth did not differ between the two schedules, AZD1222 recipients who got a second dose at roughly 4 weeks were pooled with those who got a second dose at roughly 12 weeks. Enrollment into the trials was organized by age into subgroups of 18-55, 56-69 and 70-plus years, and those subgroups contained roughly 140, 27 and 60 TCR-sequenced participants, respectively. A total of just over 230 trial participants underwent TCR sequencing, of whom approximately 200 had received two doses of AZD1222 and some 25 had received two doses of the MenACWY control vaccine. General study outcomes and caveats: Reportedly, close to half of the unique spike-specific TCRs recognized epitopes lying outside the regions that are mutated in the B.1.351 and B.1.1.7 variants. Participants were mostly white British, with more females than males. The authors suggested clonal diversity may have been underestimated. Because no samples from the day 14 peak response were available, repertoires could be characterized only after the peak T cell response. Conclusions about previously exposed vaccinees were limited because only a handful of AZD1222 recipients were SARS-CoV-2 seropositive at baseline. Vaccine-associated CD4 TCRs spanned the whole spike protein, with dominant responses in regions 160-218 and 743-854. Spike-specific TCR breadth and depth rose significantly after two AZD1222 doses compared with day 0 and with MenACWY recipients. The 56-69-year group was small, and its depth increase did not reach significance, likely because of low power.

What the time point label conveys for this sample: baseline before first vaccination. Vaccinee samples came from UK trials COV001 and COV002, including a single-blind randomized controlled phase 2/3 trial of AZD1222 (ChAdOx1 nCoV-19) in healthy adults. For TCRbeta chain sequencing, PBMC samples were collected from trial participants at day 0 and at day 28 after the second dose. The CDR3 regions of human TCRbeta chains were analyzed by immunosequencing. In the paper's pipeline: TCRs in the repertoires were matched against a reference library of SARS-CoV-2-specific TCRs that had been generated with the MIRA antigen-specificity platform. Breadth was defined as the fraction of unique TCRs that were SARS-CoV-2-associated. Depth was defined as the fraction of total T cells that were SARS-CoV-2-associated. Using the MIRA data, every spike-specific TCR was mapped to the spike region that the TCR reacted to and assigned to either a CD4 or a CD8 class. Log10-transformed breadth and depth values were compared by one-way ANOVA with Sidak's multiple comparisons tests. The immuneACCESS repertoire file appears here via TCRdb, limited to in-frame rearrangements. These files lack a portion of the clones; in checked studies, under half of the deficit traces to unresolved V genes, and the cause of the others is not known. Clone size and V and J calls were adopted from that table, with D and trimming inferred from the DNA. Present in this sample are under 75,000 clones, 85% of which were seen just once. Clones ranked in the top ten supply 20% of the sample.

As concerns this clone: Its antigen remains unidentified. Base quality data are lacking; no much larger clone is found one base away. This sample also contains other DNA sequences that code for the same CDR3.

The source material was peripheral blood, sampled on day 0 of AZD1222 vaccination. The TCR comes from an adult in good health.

The CDR3 protein is CASSFGGNTIYF. The bases read TGTGCCAGCAGTTTTGGGGGAAACACCATATATTTT. Rearrangement joined TRBV12-3 or TRBV12-4 to TRBJ1-3, with no confidently assigned D gene. V loses 3 bases of germline sequence and J loses 4 bases, and the interval between the two ends is 4 bases. CDR3 length: 12 amino acids, cysteine to phenylalanine. Only the CDR3 part of the read is kept: 36 bases, read in frame from the first base.